The present T cell receptor beta chain was sequenced within a study of T cell changes during pregnancy in multiple sclerosis. Some clones are missing from TCRdb's copy, which holds only in-frame ones; the method was immunoSEQ multiplex PCR. This sample carries tens of thousands of clones, 92% of them seen once, and the ten largest clones take roughly 1.5%. Specimen: peripheral blood, collected after pregnancy. This clonotype was sampled from a female donor with multiple sclerosis, enrolled in a pregnancy study.

Here the CDR3 reads CASSQDGRGTDTQYF. As DNA, the CDR3 is TGCGCCAGCAGCCAAGACGGCAGGGGCACAGATACGCAGTATTTT. J is TRBJ2-3 and V is TRBV4-3; maybe TRBD1 (5 bases). The CDR3 loop spans 15 amino acids. Germline V gene data show CDR1 as LGHNA and CDR2 as YSLEER. Trimming shortened V by 0 bases and J by 1 base, and 8 bases separated the two germline ends.